This T cell receptor (beta chain) was sequenced for a study of blood T cell repertoires in COVID-19. TCRdb's copy holds only in-frame clones and misses some; the assay was immunoSEQ multiplex PCR. The sample carries about 400,000 clones, 80% to 90% recorded once. V lost 0 bases and J lost 1, with 21 bases in between. There are 19 residues in the CDR3. The sequencing sample was made of peripheral blood. This TCR was recovered from a woman aged 60-75 years with COVID-19, enrolled during active disease. The chain joins TRBV23-1 to TRBJ2-5; D may be TRBD1 (7 bases). TRBV23-1 is reported as an ORF; its role is uncertain. The CDR3 DNA reads as TGCGCCAGCAGTCAATCCATGTCCGGACAGGAGGGGATCCAAGAGACCCAGTACTTC. The encoded protein is CASSQSMSGQEGIQETQYF.